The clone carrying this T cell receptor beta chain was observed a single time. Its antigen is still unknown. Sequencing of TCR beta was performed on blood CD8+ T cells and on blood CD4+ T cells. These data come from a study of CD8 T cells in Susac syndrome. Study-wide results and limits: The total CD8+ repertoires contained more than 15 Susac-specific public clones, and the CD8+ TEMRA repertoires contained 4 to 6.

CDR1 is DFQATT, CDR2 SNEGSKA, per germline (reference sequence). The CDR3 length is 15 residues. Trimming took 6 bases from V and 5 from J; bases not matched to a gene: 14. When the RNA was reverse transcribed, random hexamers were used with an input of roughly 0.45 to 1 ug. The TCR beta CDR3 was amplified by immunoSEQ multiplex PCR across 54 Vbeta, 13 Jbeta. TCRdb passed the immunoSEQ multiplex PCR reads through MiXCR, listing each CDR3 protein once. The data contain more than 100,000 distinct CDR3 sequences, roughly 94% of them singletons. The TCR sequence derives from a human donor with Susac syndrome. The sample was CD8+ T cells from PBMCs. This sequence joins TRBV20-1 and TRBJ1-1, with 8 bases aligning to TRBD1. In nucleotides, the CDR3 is TGCAGTGCCAGTCACGACAGGGGCCTCTATACTGAAGCTTTCTTT. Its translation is CSASHDRGLYTEAFF.